The clone carrying this T cell receptor beta chain appeared a few times. The entry originates in a study of blood T cell repertoires in COVID-19. The wider study: There were acute and convalescent COVID-19 samples, and they came from the United States, Italy and Spain. T cells, B-cell-depleted T cells, or PBMCs supplied cDNA or gDNA.

Followed longitudinally, the Seattle patients had been enrolled during active infection. Original processing notes: Amplification of reference gene primers was used by the study to estimate nucleated cell counts. Sequencing used immunoSEQ multiplex PCR; TCRdb keeps in-frame clones, though not all of them. D and trimming come from the DNA, and the V and J calls and clone size come from that table. Among over 400,000 clones listed, around 90% were seen once. The sequence came from a woman aged 45-59 years with COVID-19, enrolled during active disease. Sequencing input: peripheral blood.

In nucleotides, the CDR3 is TGTGCCAGCAGTGATGTGATTAGGGGGACGCTCATCTATGGCTACACCTTC. It translates to CASSDVIRGTLIYGYTF. The chain combines TRBV2 with TRBJ1-2; D may be TRBD1 (6 bases). The CDR3 consists of 17 residues. Germline V gene sequence: CDR1 SNHLY, CDR2 FYNNEI. The germline V and J ends were trimmed by 3 bases and 4 bases, with 21 bases remaining between them.